The 2 T cell receptor beta chains in this list originate from one sample, sequenced in a study of CD8 T cells in ankylosing spondylitis. Overall study findings and caveats: Characteristic of ankylosing spondylitis blood, it appeared, was a TCR beta motif comprising 7 to 9 highly homologous variants.

In TCRdb, the 5' RACE reads were re-called with MiXCR into one record per CDR3 protein. This sample has some 840,000 distinct CDR3 sequences, with about 11% found just once. Antigens of these TCRs are unknown. Sequencing was carried out using blood, either unsorted or a sorted T cell fraction (not recorded which). The receptor source for this set is a male donor with ankylosing spondylitis.

This clonotype was counted at least ten times. This chain connects TRBV5-6 to TRBJ1-4; D is undetermined. V lost 1 base to trimming and J lost 5 bases, with 3 bases between them. The germline V gene has CDR1 SGHDT and CDR2 YYEEEE. The CDR3 has 12 amino acids. DNA for the CDR3: TGTGCCAGCAGCTTGATAAATGAAAAACTGTTTTTT. It codes for CASSLINEKLFF. Full variable domain (remainder filled in from reference TRBV5-6 and TRBJ1-4): DAGVTQSPTHLIKTRGQQVTLRCSPKSGHDTVSWYQQALGQGPQFIFQYYEEEERQRGNFPDRFSGHQFPNYSSELNVNALLLGDSALYLCASSLINEKLFFGSGTQLSVL.

This clonotype was seen a few times. This sequence joins TRBV20-1 and TRBJ2-7; 11 positions match TRBD2. This CDR3 comprises 13 residues. Germline assignment: CDR1 DFQATT and CDR2 SNEGSKA (reference sequence). V shed 3 bases and J 6 bases; nucleotides not matched to a gene: 4. For the CDR3, the DNA is TGCAGTGCTAGGTACCTAGCGGGGGGCGAGCAGTACTTC. Protein: CSARYLAGGEQYF.